The sequence of this T cell receptor (beta chain) was determined in a study of PD-L1 blockade in urothelial cancer. Study overall: Males with urothelial cancer arising in the bladder constituted about 90% of the roughly 30 patients. Study-level findings and limits: Better survival was predicted by below-median pretreatment blood TCR clonality.

V was clipped by 0 bases and J by 2 bases, with 9 bases between them. The CDR3 extends over 15 amino acids. Germline V gives CDR1 SGHRS, CDR2 YFSETQ. Clones were sequenced by immunoSEQ multiplex PCR, and TCRdb holds only the in-frame ones, with some missing. The table lists around 30,000 clones, approximately 80% of them singletons. Patients suffered from locally advanced or metastatic urothelial carcinoma. Samples were collected from each patient before treatment and during treatment. Each patient gave between 1 and 8 of them in total. This clone is medium-sized. Its target is unknown. Other DNA sequences of this sample code for an identical CDR3.

The sequence was collected from a man between 60 and 75 years old with urothelial cancer. This rearrangement joins TRBV5-1 to TRBJ2-1; no clear D. The sequenced sample was PBMCs, obtained around atezolizumab (anti-PD-L1) treatment. The CDR3 coding sequence is TGCGCCAGCAGCTTGGATTTAGCCCCCTACAATGAGCAGTTCTTC. Translated, it gives CASSLDLAPYNEQFF.